Sequencing of this T cell receptor beta chain was carried out in a study of T cell repertoires in cytomegalovirus infection. Study-level findings and limits: Summed public TCR beta family frequency identified CMV carriers bearing the relevant HLA.

Germline V lookup: CDR1 SQVTM, CDR2 ANQGSEA. Trimming took off 8 bases at V and 2 bases at J, with 10 bases between the two ends. CDR3 length: 12 amino acids. This clonotype has a count of ten or more. Its antigen is as yet unknown. From the reads, TCRdb called clonotypes with MiXCR, one entry per CDR3 protein. The data contain 76,000 or so distinct CDR3 sequences, about 3.8% of them singletons. The source of this sequence is a human donor in good health (CMV status not recorded). Some clones in this sample may be carry-over from other donors' samples. Sequencing used PBMCs. The rearrangement links TRBV29-1 to TRBJ1-5, with D unclear. The CDR3 nucleotides read TGCAGCTTTTCGGTTGGCAATCAGCCCCAGCATTTT. The encoded protein is CSFSVGNQPQHF. Variable domain in full (rest from reference TRBV29-1 and TRBJ1-5): SAVISQKPSRDICQRGTSLTIQCQVDSQVTMMFWYRQQPGQSLTLIATANQGSEATYESGFVIDKFPISRPNLTFSTLTVSNMSPEDSSIYLCSFSVGNQPQHFGDGTRLSIL.